This TCR beta chain was retrieved from a study of CD8 T cells in Susac syndrome. V was clipped by 1 base and J by 5 bases, with 6 bases between them. The CDR3 contains 12 residues. Germline V gene data show CDR1 as DFQATT and CDR2 as SNEGSKA (reference sequence). This clonotype was found once. Reverse transcription used roughly 0.5 to 1 ug RNA and random hexamers. TCRdb called the immunoSEQ multiplex PCR reads again in MiXCR, with one record for every CDR3 protein. The sample shows 150,000 or so distinct CDR3 sequences, 92% of them seen only once. The sample consisted of CD4+ T cells from PBMCs. The sequence was collected from a human donor in good health. The chain recombines TRBV20-1 with TRBJ1-5; D is unresolved. The CDR3 spells CSARAGDQPQHF. The CDR3, as DNA: TGCAGTGCTAGAGCCGGGGATCAGCCCCAGCATTTT.